Shown below are 19 T cell receptor beta chains from a single sample sequenced in a study of shared clonotypes between healthy human individuals. Data came from immunoSEQ multiplex PCR; TCRdb stores just in-frame clones and leaves some out. The sample shows around 2.3 million clones, nearly 97% of them seen only once. Sequencing was done on a sample of naive CD4+ T cells sorted from blood. Subset: CD45RA+ positively selected. These receptors originate from a man aged 18 to 29 in good health.

The chain recombines TRBV7-2 with TRBJ1-5; the D is unclear. CDR1 SGHTA and CDR2 FQGNSA come from the germline V gene. This CDR3 has 13 residues. Trimming removed 3 bases at V and 7 bases at J, with 10 bases between. As DNA, the CDR3 is TGTGCCAGCAGCTTGGCCAGTTGGCAGCCCCAGCATTTT. Protein: CASSLASWQPQHF.

This chain joins TRBV6-1 and TRBJ1-5; TRBD1 is a possible D gene (6 bases). Trimming took off 7 bases at V and 4 bases at J, with 11 bases between the two ends. The CDR3 consists of 13 residues. Germline V lookup: CDR1 MNHNS, CDR2 SASEGT. CDR3 coding DNA: TGTGCCAGCACCCCTACAGGGAATCAGCCCCAGCATTTT. Translated: CASTPTGNQPQHF.

The V and J genes are TRBV28 and TRBJ2-7; D is perhaps TRBD2 (5 bases). The CDR3 contains 12 residues. The V end lost 2 bases, the J end lost 6 bases, and 8 bases lay between the germline ends. The germline V gene encodes CDR1 MDHEN and CDR2 SYDVKM. As DNA, the CDR3 is TGTGCCAGCAGTTTACCGGGGTTCGAGCAGTACTTC. This gives the protein CASSLPGFEQYF.

The chain couples TRBV10-3 to TRBJ1-2; no clear D. The CDR3 is 12 residues long. V gave up 8 bases and J gave up 7 bases, with 14 bases separating them. Germline V gene lookup returns CDR1 ENHRY and CDR2 SYGVKD. The CDR3 bases are TGTGCCATCGCCATCGGTTCGGGTGGCTACACCTTC. Translating it yields CAIAIGSGGYTF.

As regards this clone: The junction departs from germline at one end; a sequencing error may be responsible. This rearrangement joins TRBV19 to TRBJ2-7, with a tentative D call TRBD2 (6 bases). CDR3 length: 13 amino acids. The germline V gene encodes CDR1 LNHDA and CDR2 SQIVND (reference sequence). The CDR3 protein is CASSIAAPYEQYF. The CDR3 DNA reads TGTGCCAGTAGCATAGCGGCTCCCTACGAGCAGTACTTC.

This clone was seen only once. The rearrangement uses TRBV4-3 and TRBJ2-1, with 10 bases identical to TRBD2. The CDR3 totals 18 residues. Germline V lookup: CDR1 LGHNA, CDR2 YSLEER. V trimming: 0 bases; J trimming: 4 bases; junction bases outside the gene matches: 9. The CDR3 bases are TGCGCCAGCAGCCAAGATCCCGCTAGCGGGGGACTTTACAATGAGCAGTTCTTC. Residues: CASSQDPASGGLYNEQFF.

Notes on this clone: The same CDR3 is also encoded by other DNA sequences in this sample. The chain links TRBV10-3 to TRBJ2-7, with D perhaps matching TRBD2 (5 bases). This CDR3 comprises 12 residues. The ends were cut back, 2 bases at V and 3 bases at J, with 5 bases in the middle. Germline CDR1 reads ENHRY; CDR2 reads SYGVKD. Here the CDR3 DNA reads TGTGCCATCAGTGAGGAGGGCTACGAGCAGTACTTC. It codes for CAISEEGYEQYF.

The chain recombines TRBV10-3 with TRBJ2-3; D perhaps matches TRBD2 (5 bases). Trimming left V 0 bases short and J 11 bases short, with 15 bases between. CDR1 is ENHRY, CDR2 SYGVKD, per germline. This CDR3 comprises 14 residues. The CDR3 DNA reads TGTGCCATCAGTGAGTCGGCTGACTACACTAAGCAGTATTTT. This codes for CAISESADYTKQYF.

The V call is TRBV13, the J call TRBJ1-2; 7 bases line up with TRBD1. With V trimmed by 4 bases and J by 4 bases, 9 bases remained unmatched. CDR1 PRHDT and CDR2 FYEKMQ come from the germline V gene (reference sequence). This CDR3 is built from 15 residues. CDR3 bases: TGTGCCAGCAGCTCACAACCGACAGGGTTCTATGGCTACACCTTC. It translates to CASSSQPTGFYGYTF.

The V gene is TRBV9, the J gene TRBJ2-7, with unresolved D. V gave up 0 bases and J gave up 5 bases, with 15 bases separating them. The CDR3 spans 15 residues. CDR1 SGDLS and CDR2 YYNGEE come from the germline V gene. The CDR3, as DNA: TGTGCCAGCAGCGTAGGGAGCCTAGTGGGGAACGAGCAGTACTTC. It specifies CASSVGSLVGNEQYF.

This chain links TRBV7-2 with TRBJ2-7; D gene ambiguous. Germline V gene sequence: CDR1 SGHTA, CDR2 FQGNSA. The V gene lost 3 bases and the J gene lost 3 bases, with 9 bases spanning the gap. The CDR3 is 13 amino acids. In DNA form, the CDR3 reads TGTGCCAGCAGCTTTGAGGCTGGCTACGAGCAGTACTTC. The encoded protein is CASSFEAGYEQYF.

The chain employs TRBV4-1 and TRBJ2-6; D may be TRBD1 (6 bases). The germline V and J ends were trimmed by 2 bases and 1 base, with 9 bases remaining between them. Germline CDR1 and CDR2: MGHRA and YSYEKL. This CDR3 is built from 16 residues. CDR3 nucleotides: TGCGCCAGCAGCCAAAGTACAGGGTCTGGGGCCAACGTCCTGACTTTC. It translates to CASSQSTGSGANVLTF.

The chain combines TRBV7-3 with TRBJ2-7; D gene uncertain. The V and J ends lost 1 base and 6 bases respectively, with 13 bases between them. Germline V gene data show CDR1 as SGHTA and CDR2 as FQGTGA. CDR3 length equals 14 residues. The CDR3, as DNA: TGTGCCAGCAGCTTAATAGGAATGGGCTCCGAGCAGTACTTC. Translated: CASSLIGMGSEQYF.

The chain combines TRBV7-9 with TRBJ2-1; D possibly corresponds to TRBD1 (6 bases). Germline assignment: CDR1 SEHNR and CDR2 FQNEAQ (reference sequence). V gave up 5 bases and J gave up 1 base, with 12 bases separating them. CDR3 length: 15 amino acids. The CDR3 reads CASSPVQGSYNEQFF. CDR3 nucleotides: TGTGCCAGCAGCCCGGTACAGGGTTCCTACAATGAGCAGTTCTTC.

This chain connects TRBV5-1 to TRBJ2-7; D may be TRBD2 (6 bases). The germline V gene encodes CDR1 SGHRS and CDR2 YFSETQ. The CDR3 contains 16 residues. Deletions cut 0 bases from V and 7 bases from J, with 20 bases between. CDR3 nucleotide sequence: TGCGCCAGCAGCTTGGAGGTTAGCGATCTCGGAGGGGAGCAGTACTTC. Its protein product is CASSLEVSDLGGEQYF.

V and J are TRBV6-5 and TRBJ1-5, with D perhaps TRBD1 (6 bases). The CDR3 is made up of 16 amino acids. V was pared by 0 bases and J by 6 bases, with 15 bases between. Germline V gives CDR1 MNHEY, CDR2 SVGAGI. The CDR3 coding sequence is TGTGCCAGCAGTTACTCGATTCCCAGGGGCGGTCAGCCCCAGCATTTT. It codes for CASSYSIPRGGQPQHF.

In its sample, this clone was seen a few times. The chain recombines TRBV19 with TRBJ1-1; D possibly corresponds to TRBD1 (5 bases). Germline CDR1 is LNHDA and CDR2 is SQIVND (reference sequence). The V gene lost 4 bases and the J gene lost 7 bases, with 7 bases spanning the gap. The CDR3 contains 11 residues. The CDR3: CASSTGLEAFF. In nucleotides, the CDR3 is TGTGCCAGTAGTACAGGGCTTGAAGCTTTCTTT.

The chain couples TRBV9 to TRBJ2-2, with 7 nucleotides matching TRBD2. Trimming took 0 bases from V and 9 from J; bases not matched to a gene: 5. Germline loops: CDR1 SGDLS, CDR2 YYNGEE. The CDR3 sequence is 14 residues long. The CDR3: CASSVGLAERELFF. The DNA for the CDR3 is TGTGCCAGCAGCGTAGGGCTAGCGGAAAGGGAGCTGTTTTTT.

This clone was observed a few times. This chain uses TRBV30 with TRBJ1-1, with D maybe TRBD1 (5 bases). Trimming pared 2 bases from V and 1 base from J, leaving 8 bases between. This CDR3 region has 13 residues. CDR1 is GTSNPN and CDR2 is SVGIG in the germline V gene (reference sequence). Written as DNA, the CDR3 is TGTGCCTGGAGTAAGACAGAGAACACTGAAGCTTTCTTT. The encoded protein is CAWSKTENTEAFF.